The 17 T cell receptor beta chains below all came from one sample that was sequenced in a study of blood T cells in healthy people across ages. A second roughly 7 to 12 cycle PCR used barcoded and J-beta primers. TCRdb independently ran MiXCR on the 5' RACE reads; one entry per CDR3 protein. The sample shows roughly 680,000 distinct CDR3 sequences, approximately 49% of them seen only once. Sequencing was carried out using blood. The receptors were gathered from a woman aged 55-69 years in good health.

This clonotype was detected a few times. The chain is built from TRBV9 and TRBJ2-1; 11 bases are a match to TRBD1. CDR3 length: 13 residues. Germline CDR1 SGDLS, CDR2 YYNGEE. V shed 8 bases, J shed 6 bases, and the junction held 4 bases outside the gene matches. The CDR3 sequence: CASTGTGGNEQFF. In DNA form, the CDR3 reads TGTGCCAGTACCGGGACAGGGGGCAATGAGCAGTTCTTC.

The rearrangement joins TRBV20-1 to TRBJ2-7, with D unresolved. The J call is uncertain, as TRBJ2-4 better fits the DNA end. CDR3 length equals 15 residues. Germline-derived CDR1 and CDR2 are DFQATT and SNEGSKA (reference sequence). CDR3 amino acids: CSAGLLGLAKNIQYF. The CDR3 bases are TGCAGTGCCGGCTTATTGGGGTTGGCCAAAAACATTCAGTACTTC.

V usage is TRBV4-3 and J usage is TRBJ1-2; 9 bases match TRBD1. The CDR3 is made up of 15 amino acids. After removal of 0 bases from V and 7 bases from J, the junction contained 6 bases not matched to a gene. Germline V gives CDR1 LGHNA, CDR2 YSLEER. The CDR3, as DNA: TGCGCCAGCAGCCAAGATGCACAGGGGGCGAGTGGCTACACCTTC. Amino acids: CASSQDAQGASGYTF.

The chain combines TRBV28 with TRBJ2-7; D could derive from TRBD1 or TRBD2 (5 bases each). Germline values: CDR1 MDHEN, CDR2 SYDVKM. This CDR3 has 14 amino acids. The V and J ends lost 4 bases and 4 bases respectively, with 14 bases between them. The CDR3 region is CASSSTGTRYEQYF. For the CDR3, the DNA is TGTGCCAGCAGTTCAACCGGGACCAGATACGAGCAGTACTTC.

A few counts support this clonotype. The gene calls are TRBV5-8 and TRBJ2-5; D tentatively fits TRBD1 or TRBD2 (5 bases each). The CDR3 runs to 13 residues. Trimming took 5 bases from V and 11 from J, leaving 19 bases between them. CDR1 and CDR2 (germline): SGHTS, YDEGEE. CDR3 in amino acids: CASSRTRMGEQYF. CDR3 nucleotide sequence: TGTGCCAGCAGTCGGACCCGAATGGGGGAGCAGTACTTC.

The chain joins TRBV20-1 to TRBJ2-5, with D perhaps given as TRBD1 or TRBD2 (5 bases each). Between the trimmed V and J ends, which lost 5 bases and 5 bases, there was a span of 15 bases. From germline, CDR1 is DFQATT and CDR2 SNEGSKA (reference sequence). This CDR3 spans 13 amino acids. CDR3 in amino acids: CSAGTPYPETQYF. In DNA form, the CDR3 reads TGCAGTGCTGGGACGCCGTATCCGGAGACCCAGTACTTC.

The chain couples TRBV7-2 to TRBJ1-2; TRBD1 might be the D (6 bases). The CDR3 spans 15 residues. Trimming took off 6 bases at V and 4 bases at J, with 18 bases between the two ends. Germline V gene sequence: CDR1 SGHTA, CDR2 FQGNSA. The CDR3 sequence: CASRLSTGNFYGYTF. As DNA, the CDR3 is TGTGCCAGCAGACTCTCGACAGGAAACTTCTATGGCTACACCTTC. The complete variable domain, with remaining parts taken from reference TRBV7-2 and TRBJ1-2, reads GAGVSQSPSNKVTEKGKDVELRCDPISGHTALYWYRQSLGQGLEFLIYFQGNSAPDKSGLPSDRFSAERTGGSVSTLTIQRTQQEDSAVYLCASRLSTGNFYGYTFGSGTRLTVV.

V gene TRBV7-3 combines with J gene TRBJ2-3; no definite D call. CDR1 SGHTA and CDR2 FQGTGA come from the germline V gene. Trimming shortened V by 3 bases and J by 2 bases, and 18 bases separated the two germline ends. The CDR3 has 17 amino acids. The CDR3 coding sequence is TGTGCCAGCAGCTTGCTAGGTGATCCCGCGGACACAGATACGCAGTATTTT. Protein product: CASSLLGDPADTDTQYF.

This clonotype was counted between two and nine times. V usage is TRBV30 and J usage is TRBJ2-7, with D possibly TRBD2 on 6 matching bases. V was shortened by 5 bases and J by 4 bases, with 9 bases between the two germline ends. This CDR3 contains 11 residues. Germline assignment: CDR1 GTSNPN and CDR2 SVGIG (reference sequence). CDR3 residues: CAWGLAYEQYF. The CDR3 coding sequence is TGTGCCTGGGGTCTAGCGTACGAGCAGTACTTC.

There are a few counts of this clonotype. The chain joins TRBV20-1 to TRBJ2-1; D perhaps matches TRBD1 (5 bases). Germline CDR1 is DFQATT and CDR2 is SNEGSKA (reference sequence). The CDR3 length is 16 residues. Trimming cost V 1 base and J 0 bases, with 13 bases left between them. CDR3 residues: CSARADQGNSYNEQFF. DNA for the CDR3: TGCAGTGCTAGAGCGGATCAGGGAAACTCCTACAATGAGCAGTTCTTC.

About this clonotype itself: One end of the junction fails to match germline, which may point to a read error. The V gene is TRBV27, the J gene TRBJ2-5; no definite D call. This CDR3 is 12 amino acids long. Germline CDR1 is MNHEY and CDR2 is SMNVEV (reference sequence). The chain's CDR3 is CASATTQEAQYF. CDR3 DNA: TGTGCCAGCGCTACAACACAAGAGGCCCAGTACTTC.

This clonotype has a single count. CDR3 region: CASSPTGDQPQHF. The CDR3 coding sequence is TGCGCCAGCAGCCCTACAGGGGATCAGCCCCAGCATTTT. The V call is TRBV5-1, the J call TRBJ1-5, with TRBD1 identical over 7 bases. Trimming removed 4 bases from V and 5 bases from J; junction bases left unmatched: 3. This CDR3 comprises 13 residues. Germline values: CDR1 SGHRS, CDR2 YFSETQ.

The J gene is TRBJ2-7, the V gene TRBV7-2; 8 positions agree with TRBD2. The CDR3 is 13 amino acids. Trimming at V came to 5 bases and at J to 10 bases, leaving 10 bases not matched to a gene. Germline V gene lookup returns CDR1 SGHTA and CDR2 FQGNSA. DNA of the CDR3: TGTGCCAGCAGCCCTTCCCCGGGACTAGATCAGTACTTC. Translated: CASSPSPGLDQYF.

This chain connects TRBV7-6 to TRBJ2-7; 8 nucleotides agree with TRBD1. V shed 8 bases and J 3 bases; nucleotides not matched to a gene: 12. Germline V CDR1 and CDR2: SGHVS, FNYEAQ. The CDR3 length is 15 residues. Here the CDR3 DNA reads TGTGCCAGCTCCAAACTGACAGGGGTCGTCTACGAGCAGTACTTC. It translates to CASSKLTGVVYEQYF.

The chain carries TRBV10-3 and TRBJ2-5; 16 bases are shared with TRBD2. This CDR3 comprises 17 residues. Germline CDR1 ENHRY, CDR2 SYGVKD. Unmatched junction bases numbered 7, after V lost 5 bases and J lost 4 bases. The CDR3 DNA follows: TGTGCCATCAGTCAGGGACTAGCGGGAGGGCCAGGAGAGACCCAGTACTTC. Translation gives CAISQGLAGGPGETQYF.

The chain is built from TRBV30 and TRBJ2-3; D remains ambiguous. The CDR3 sequence is 14 residues long. V lost 4 bases to trimming and J lost 2 bases, with 13 bases between them. Germline loops: CDR1 GTSNPN, CDR2 SVGIG (reference sequence). CDR3 nucleotide sequence: TGTGCCTGGACTCCTCGACTGAACACAGATACGCAGTATTTT. Translated, it gives CAWTPRLNTDTQYF.

This clonotype was detected a few times. The V call is TRBV4-3, the J call TRBJ2-3; D remains ambiguous. The CDR3 covers 14 residues. Germline V lookup: CDR1 LGHNA, CDR2 YSLEER. V lost 4 bases and J lost 1, with 9 bases in between. The CDR3 region has the DNA TGCGCCAGCAGCCCGGATGTTCGCACAGATACGCAGTATTTT. This encodes CASSPDVRTDTQYF.